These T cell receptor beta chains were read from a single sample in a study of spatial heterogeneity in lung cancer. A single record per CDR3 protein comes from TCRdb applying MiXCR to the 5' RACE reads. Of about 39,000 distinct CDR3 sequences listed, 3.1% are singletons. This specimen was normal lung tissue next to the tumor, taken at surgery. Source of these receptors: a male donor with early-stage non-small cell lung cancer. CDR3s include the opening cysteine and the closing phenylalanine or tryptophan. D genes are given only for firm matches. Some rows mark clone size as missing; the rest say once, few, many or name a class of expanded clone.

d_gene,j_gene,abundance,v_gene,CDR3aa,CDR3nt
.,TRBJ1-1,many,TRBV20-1,CSAPTVEAFF,TGCAGTGCTCCGACAGTTGAAGCTTTCTTT
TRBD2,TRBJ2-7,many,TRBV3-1,CASSRGLASANYEQYF,TGTGCCAGCAGCCGGGGACTAGCGTCAGCCAACTACGAGCAGTACTTC
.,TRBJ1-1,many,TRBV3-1,CASSLVSNTEAFF,TGTGCCAGCAGCCTAGTCAGCAACACTGAAGCTTTCTTT
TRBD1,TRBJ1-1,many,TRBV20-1,CSAPRGTGGRTEAFF,TGCAGTGCTCCCCGCGGGACAGGGGGAAGGACTGAAGCTTTCTTT
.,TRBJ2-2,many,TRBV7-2,CASSPRQETGELFF,TGTGCCAGCAGCCCCCGACAGGAGACCGGGGAGCTGTTTTTT
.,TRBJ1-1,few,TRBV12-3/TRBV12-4,CASSRGASEAFF,TGTGCCAGCAGTCGGGGGGCATCTGAAGCTTTCTTT
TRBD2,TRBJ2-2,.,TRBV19,CASSPLAGVTGELFF,TGTGCCAGTAGTCCACTAGCGGGAGTAACCGGGGAGCTGTTTTTT
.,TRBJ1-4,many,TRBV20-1,CSAPEAGRWREKLFF,TGCAGTGCCCCCGAGGCAGGGAGATGGAGGGAAAAACTGTTTTTT
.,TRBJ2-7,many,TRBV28,CASSLPPRPWLMGSYEQYF,TGTGCCAGCAGTTTACCTCCCCGGCCCTGGCTGATGGGTTCCTACGAGCAGTACTTC
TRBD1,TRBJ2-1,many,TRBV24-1,CATSERDRGEQFF,TGTGCCACCAGTGAACGTGACAGGGGTGAGCAGTTCTTC
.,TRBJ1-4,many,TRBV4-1,CASSQEGSRGEKLFF,TGCGCCAGCAGCCAAGAGGGGTCGAGGGGTGAAAAACTGTTTTTT
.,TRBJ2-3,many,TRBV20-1,CSVLLGSDTQYF,TGCAGTGTTCTTCTCGGGTCAGATACGCAGTATTTT
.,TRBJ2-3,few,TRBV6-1,CASRDPGTDTQYF,TGTGCCAGCAGAGATCCGGGAACAGATACGCAGTATTTT
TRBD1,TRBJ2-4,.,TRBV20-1,CSARPTGKNIQYF,TGCAGTGCTAGGCCGACAGGGAAAAACATTCAGTACTTC
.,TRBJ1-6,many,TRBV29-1,CSVQTNSGTNSPLHF,TGCAGCGTCCAAACTAACTCGGGGACTAATTCACCCCTCCACTTT
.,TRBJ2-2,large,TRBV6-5,CASSYSYGIGTGELFF,TGTGCCAGCAGTTACTCGTATGGAATCGGAACCGGGGAGCTGTTTTTT
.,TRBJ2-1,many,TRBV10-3,CAISGRLGGYNEQFF,TGTGCCATCAGTGGTAGACTAGGGGGCTACAATGAGCAGTTCTTC
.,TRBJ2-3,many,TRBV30,CAWSTADTQYF,TGTGCCTGGAGTACGGCGGATACGCAGTATTTT
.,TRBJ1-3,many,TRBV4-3,CASSQDPDISGNTIYF,TGCGCCAGCAGCCAAGATCCCGATATTTCTGGAAACACCATATATTTT
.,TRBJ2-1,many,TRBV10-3,CATQTGENNEQFF,TGTGCCACGCAGACAGGTGAAAACAATGAGCAGTTCTTC
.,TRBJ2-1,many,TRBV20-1,CSARESRSPYEQFF,TGCAGTGCTAGAGAATCCCGATCCCCCTATGAGCAGTTCTTC
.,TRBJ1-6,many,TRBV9,CASSVLTGSPLHF,TGTGCCAGCAGCGTACTGACCGGGTCACCCCTCCACTTT
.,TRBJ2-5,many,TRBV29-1,CSAMNTGSETQYF,TGCAGCGCCATGAATACAGGGAGCGAGACCCAGTACTTC
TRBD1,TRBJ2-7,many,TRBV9,CASSVEVTGMQYF,TGTGCCAGCAGCGTAGAAGTGACAGGGATGCAGTACTTC
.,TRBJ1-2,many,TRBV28,CASSSPFRSNYGYTF,TGTGCCAGCAGTTCCCCTTTCCGGTCTAACTATGGCTACACCTTC
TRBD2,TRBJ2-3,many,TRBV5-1,CASSLVPSGGGPDTQYF,TGCGCCAGCAGCTTGGTCCCTAGCGGAGGTGGCCCAGATACGCAGTATTTT
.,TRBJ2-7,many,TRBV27,CASSFGGAGVEQYF,TGTGCCAGCAGTTTCGGGGGCGCCGGAGTCGAGCAGTACTTC
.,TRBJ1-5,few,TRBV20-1,CSSLDSAKMGPNQPQHF,TGCAGCTCCTTGGACAGCGCAAAGATGGGGCCCAATCAGCCCCAGCATTTT